The source of this T cell receptor beta chain is a study of cytomegalovirus exposure and HLA in healthy donors. Comment on this clone: Its cognate antigen is unknown.

V lost 6 bases to trimming and J lost 2 bases; unmatched junction nucleotides: 7. There are 14 residues in the CDR3. Germline lookup yields CDR1 MNHEY and CDR2 SMNVEV (reference sequence). Healthy bone marrow donors formed the donor group. In the PCR, 60 Vbeta and 13 Jbeta primers were used. Measured with immunoSEQ multiplex PCR; TCRdb has only the in-frame clones, and not every one. Among 52,000 or so clones listed, 77% were seen once. Study-wide findings and caveats: At a 0.05 false discovery rate, a later analysis found about 17,000 TCR beta sequences to be associated with HLA alleles. As a later analysis showed, a missense DCLRE1C variant was linked to trimming of TCR beta V- and J-genes.

The sample was PBMCs. The chain links TRBV27 to TRBJ2-7; 7 bases agree with TRBD1. The sequence derives from a woman between 35 and 50 years old in good health and CMV-seropositive. CDR3 sequence: CASRRQGPPYEQYF. Written as DNA, the CDR3 is TGTGCCAGCAGACGACAGGGCCCCCCCTACGAGCAGTACTTC.